A single sample gave rise to the 32 T cell receptor beta chains below, sequenced in a study of T-cell reconstitution after alpha-beta-depleted transplantation in children. A TCRbeta library incorporating unique molecular identifiers was prepared. TCRdb recomputed calls from the PCR reads with MiXCR, one row per CDR3 protein. The data show under 70,000 distinct CDR3 sequences, 11% seen once. The sequences come from PBMCs, collected before TCRalphabeta/CD19-depleted stem cell transplant. These receptors all come from a boy aged 5-17 years with acute myeloid leukemia, due to receive a stem cell transplant.

This clonotype was seen at least ten times. This chain uses TRBV20-1 with TRBJ2-7; D not certain. The germline gives CDR1 DFQATT, CDR2 SNEGSKA (reference sequence). V was cut by 3 bases and J by 0 bases, with 15 bases left in between. This CDR3 is 15 amino acids long. The CDR3 bases are TGCAGTGCTAGTCGTACGGGCAGAAGCTCCTACGAGCAGTACTTC. Translated, it gives CSASRTGRSSYEQYF.

This clonotype was counted ten times or more. The rearrangement uses TRBV7-9 and TRBJ1-1, with D possibly being TRBD1 (6 bases). The germline gives CDR1 SEHNR, CDR2 FQNEAQ (reference sequence). The CDR3 is made up of 15 amino acids. Trimming cost V 3 bases and J 5 bases, with 16 bases left between them. In nucleotides, the CDR3 is TGTGCCAGCAGCTTTGGCCCGGGGGGGCGGACTGAAGCTTTCTTT. It codes for CASSFGPGGRTEAFF.

This clonotype has ten or more counts. This chain connects TRBV28 to TRBJ2-7; a possible D gene is TRBD1 (5 bases). With 3 bases removed from V and 7 bases from J, the gap between germline ends came to 16 bases. Germline V gives CDR1 MDHEN, CDR2 SYDVKM. The CDR3 runs 14 residues. The CDR3 DNA reads as TGTGCCAGCAGTTTCGGGCTTAGGGCAGGGGAGCAGTACTTC. It is translated as CASSFGLRAGEQYF.

As to this clonotype: Possible read error: a much larger clone is one base away. The J gene is TRBJ1-2, the V gene TRBV6-6; D gene ambiguous. This CDR3 is 11 amino acids long. The germline V gene has CDR1 MNHNY and CDR2 SVGAGI (reference sequence). V was pared by 5 bases and J by 6 bases, with 7 bases between. The chain's CDR3 is CASSVRDGYTF. The CDR3 nucleotides are TGTGCCAGCAGTGTGCGTGATGGCTACACCTTC.

This sequence joins TRBV7-2 and TRBJ2-1, with D maybe TRBD2 (6 bases). The CDR3 is 15 residues long. Deletions cut 1 base from V and 15 bases from J, with 22 bases between. Germline V lookup: CDR1 SGHTA, CDR2 FQGNSA. This CDR3 reads CASSLGEPVGGRRFF. In DNA, the CDR3 is TGTGCCAGCAGCTTAGGGGAACCTGTGGGGGGACGTCGGTTCTTC.

This clonotype came up many times. The V call is TRBV7-2, the J call TRBJ1-1; possibly TRBD1 for D (5 bases). This CDR3 region has 16 residues. With 1 base removed from V and 4 bases from J, the gap between germline ends came to 16 bases. CDR1 and CDR2 (germline): SGHTA, FQGNSA. The CDR3 loop is CASSLVGTGHATEAFF. The CDR3 DNA is TGTGCCAGCAGCTTAGTAGGGACGGGGCATGCCACTGAAGCTTTCTTT. The variable domain in full, completed from reference TRBV7-2 and TRBJ1-1, reads GAGVSQSPSNKVTEKGKDVELRCDPISGHTALYWYRQSLGQGLEFLIYFQGNSAPDKSGLPSDRFSAERTGGSVSTLTIQRTQQEDSAVYLCASSLVGTGHATEAFFGQGTRLTVV.

This clonotype was seen at least ten times. The chain links TRBV29-1 to TRBJ2-4; D uncertain. CDR1 SQVTM and CDR2 ANQGSEA come from the germline V gene. Trimming shortened V by 0 bases and J by 0 bases, and 6 bases separated the two germline ends. This CDR3 has 14 residues. In DNA form, the CDR3 reads TGCAGCGTTGAAGAGACGGTAGCCAAAAACATTCAGTACTTC. Residues: CSVEETVAKNIQYF.

This clonotype was detected many times. V is TRBV9 and J is TRBJ2-3; TRBD2 matches at 7 bases. CDR1 is SGDLS, CDR2 YYNGEE, per germline. The CDR3 runs to 16 residues. V dropped 0 bases and J dropped 0; count of bases not matched to a gene: 4. CDR3 protein: CASSVAGGRSTDTQYF. The CDR3 DNA sequence: TGTGCCAGCAGCGTAGCTGGCGGGAGAAGCACAGATACGCAGTATTTT.

This clonotype appeared many times. The J gene is TRBJ2-5, the V gene TRBV5-1, with D maybe TRBD2 (5 bases). Between the trimmed V and J ends, which lost 0 bases and 1 base, there was a span of 13 bases. The CDR3 is 16 amino acids. CDR1 is SGHRS, CDR2 YFSETQ, per germline. The CDR3 loop is CASSLAGKDFQETQYF. CDR3 bases: TGCGCCAGCAGCTTGGCGGGAAAGGACTTCCAAGAGACCCAGTACTTC.

The sample holds many counts of this clonotype. This chain links TRBV15 with TRBJ2-3; D uncertain. CDR1 is LNHNV, CDR2 YYDKDF, per germline (reference sequence). This CDR3 is built from 16 residues. The V gene lost 0 bases and the J gene lost 4 bases, with 14 bases spanning the gap. CDR3 in DNA: TGTGCCACCAGCAGAGAGCTAGGTAGTAGGGCAGATACGCAGTATTTT. This sequence encodes CATSRELGSRADTQYF.

This clonotype has ten or more counts. This chain connects TRBV25-1 to TRBJ1-1; no clear D gene. V was pared by 1 base and J by 0 bases, with 9 bases between. Germline V gives CDR1 MGHDK, CDR2 SYGVNS. The CDR3 extends over 15 amino acids. CDR3 sequence: CASSEFGTMNTEAFF. CDR3 in DNA: TGTGCCAGCAGTGAATTTGGCACCATGAACACTGAAGCTTTCTTT.

This clonotype was counted at least ten times. The V call is TRBV29-1, the J call TRBJ2-1, with TRBD1 as a possible D gene (6 bases). Germline-derived CDR1 and CDR2 are SQVTM and ANQGSEA. This CDR3 region has 14 residues. The ends were cut back, 5 bases at V and 0 bases at J, with 11 bases in the middle. The CDR3 coding sequence is TGCAGCGTTTCAAGGGGGAGCTCCTACAATGAGCAGTTCTTC. It specifies CSVSRGSSYNEQFF.

This clonotype was detected many times. The genes are TRBV6-5 and TRBJ2-7; maybe TRBD2 (6 bases). This CDR3 is 15 amino acids long. The germline V gene encodes CDR1 MNHEY and CDR2 SVGAGI. CDR3 DNA sequence: TGTGCCAGCAGGTACTCGGCGGGGTCTCCCTACGAGCAGTACGTC. The encoded protein is CASRYSAGSPYEQYV.

This clonotype was picked up many times. The chain combines TRBV6-6 with TRBJ2-6, with 9 bases lining up with TRBD1. J was trimmed by 1 base and V by 5 bases; bases with no gene match: 21. There are 22 residues in the CDR3. Looked up from germline, CDR1 is MNHNY and CDR2 is SVGAGI (reference sequence). CDR3 sequence reads: CASSPLKPGQGAPSSGANVLTF. In DNA form, the CDR3 reads TGTGCCAGCAGTCCCCTTAAACCGGGACAGGGAGCTCCCTCATCTGGGGCCAACGTCCTGACTTTC.

This clonotype has ten or more counts. J is TRBJ1-3 and V is TRBV10-3; 8 positions match TRBD1. Trimming took 2 bases from V and 0 from J; bases not matched to a gene: 6. The CDR3 consists of 17 residues. Germline V lookup: CDR1 ENHRY, CDR2 SYGVKD. DNA for the CDR3: TGTGCCATCAGTGAGGGGACAGGAATTTTCTCTGGAAACACCATATATTTT. Protein sequence: CAISEGTGIFSGNTIYF.

There are many counts of this clonotype. This chain joins TRBV10-3 and TRBJ2-2; D is undetermined. V was pared by 5 bases and J by 3 bases, with 7 bases between. The germline V gene encodes CDR1 ENHRY and CDR2 SYGVKD. The CDR3 loop spans 13 amino acids. The CDR3 is CAISSTDTGELFF. CDR3 sequence (DNA): TGTGCCATCAGTTCTACGGACACCGGGGAGCTGTTTTTT.

This clonotype has ten or more counts. The gene calls are TRBV27 and TRBJ2-3; D is perhaps TRBD2 (7 bases). V gave up 8 bases and J gave up 0 bases, with 15 bases separating them. CDR3 length equals 15 residues. Germline CDR1 is MNHEY and CDR2 is SMNVEV (reference sequence). The CDR3 sequence: CASGTIAGSTDTQYF. In DNA, the CDR3 is TGTGCCAGCGGGACAATAGCGGGTAGCACAGATACGCAGTATTTT.

This clonotype was counted many times. J is TRBJ2-2 and V is TRBV5-8, with D perhaps TRBD2 (5 bases). CDR1 is SGHTS and CDR2 is YDEGEE in the germline V gene. The CDR3 is made up of 14 amino acids. The V gene lost 10 bases and the J gene lost 4 bases, with 17 bases spanning the gap. The CDR3, as DNA: TGTGCCTTGAGGGTTCGCCAAACCACCGGGGAGCTGTTTTTT. Translated, it gives CALRVRQTTGELFF.

This clonotype was picked up many times. The chain uses TRBV29-1 and TRBJ1-2; 8 nucleotides align to TRBD1. The CDR3 is 14 residues long. CDR1 is SQVTM, CDR2 ANQGSEA, per germline. Unmatched junction bases numbered 14, after V lost 6 bases and J lost 8 bases. The CDR3 DNA sequence: TGCAGCGTCGAGGCAGGGGGCCTACTGGGAGGCTACACCTTC. Its translation is CSVEAGGLLGGYTF.

In its sample, this clonotype was seen a few times. The chain has TRBV28 and TRBJ2-7, with 8 positions matching TRBD2. The CDR3 loop spans 15 amino acids. The germline V gene encodes CDR1 MDHEN and CDR2 SYDVKM. With 5 bases clipped from V and 7 bases from J, the junction kept 13 bases outside the gene matches. CDR3 sequence: CASSPLAVTSKEQYV. The CDR3 DNA follows: TGTGCCAGCAGTCCACTAGCGGTGACTTCTAAGGAGCAGTACGTC.

This clonotype was recorded at least ten times. The CDR3, as DNA: TGTGCCAGCAGCGCTAGCGGGGGGGCCTGGGAAGATACGCAGTATTTT. It specifies CASSASGGAWEDTQYF. The chain joins TRBV3-1 to TRBJ2-3; 12 nucleotides match TRBD2. Germline CDR1 and CDR2: LGHDT and YNNKEL (reference sequence). CDR3 length equals 16 residues. The V and J ends lost 5 bases and 5 bases, in that order; junction bases with no gene match: 8.

The sample holds many counts of this clonotype. The CDR3 DNA reads as TGTGCCAGCAGCTTAGTTTACAATGAGCAGTTCTTC. It specifies CASSLVYNEQFF. The chain joins TRBV7-6 to TRBJ2-1; D unresolved. In germline, CDR1 is SGHVS, CDR2 FNYEAQ. The CDR3 covers 12 residues. V was trimmed by 1 base and J by 4 bases, leaving 2 bases between them.

This clonotype was observed at least ten times. This chain connects TRBV28 to TRBJ1-2; D ambiguous. The CDR3 sequence is 15 residues long. Trimming removed 7 bases at V and 1 base at J, with 16 bases between. CDR1 MDHEN and CDR2 SYDVKM come from the germline V gene. The CDR3 DNA reads as TGTGCCAGCACCCCGGGCGGGCTACTTAACTATGGCTACACCTTC. Its protein product is CASTPGGLLNYGYTF.

This clonotype was observed a few times. This sequence joins TRBV18 and TRBJ1-5; tentatively, D is TRBD1 (6 bases). Per the germline V gene, CDR1 is KGHSH and CDR2 is LQKENI. The V gene lost 2 bases and the J gene lost 5 bases, with 7 bases spanning the gap. The CDR3 loop spans 13 amino acids. The CDR3 here is CASSPRGDQPQHF. For the CDR3, the DNA is TGTGCCAGCTCACCAAGGGGGGATCAGCCCCAGCATTTT. The full variable domain, its missing parts supplied by reference TRBV18 and TRBJ1-5, is NAGVMQNPRHLVRRRGQEARLRCSPMKGHSHVYWYRQLPEEGLKFMVYLQKENIIDESGMPKERFSAEFPKEGPSILRIQQVVRGDSAAYFCASSPRGDQPQHFGDGTRLSIL.

Notes on this clonotype: This sequence may be a read error, since a much larger clone differs from it by one base. The V gene is TRBV11-2, the J gene TRBJ1-1; the D is unclear. CDR1 is SGHAT and CDR2 is FQNNGV in the germline V gene. The V end was cut by 3 bases, the J end by 6 bases, with 11 bases between. The CDR3 is 13 amino acids. The CDR3 is CASSFRQLPEAFF. As DNA, the CDR3 is TGTGCCAGCAGCTTCCGTCAGCTGCCTGAAGCTTTCTTT.

Remarks on this clonotype: This may come from a read error, since a much larger clone is one base off. The rearrangement links TRBV11-2 to TRBJ2-3; D unresolved. The CDR3 covers 14 residues. Looked up from germline, CDR1 is SGHAT and CDR2 is FQNNGV. In DNA, the CDR3 is TGTGCCAGCAGCTTAACTCCGAGTACAGATACGCGGTATTTT. Its protein is CASSLTPSTDTRYF.

This clonotype was detected ten times or more. V is TRBV4-3 and J is TRBJ2-2; D gene ambiguous. The CDR3 extends over 16 amino acids. Trimming shortened V by 0 bases and J by 4 bases, and 12 bases separated the two germline ends. From germline, CDR1 is LGHNA and CDR2 YSLEER. CDR3 residues: CASSQDITAITGELFF. CDR3 nucleotides: TGCGCCAGCAGCCAAGATATAACCGCGATCACCGGGGAGCTGTTTTTT.

This clonotype was recorded at least ten times. The V call is TRBV10-3, the J call TRBJ2-7, with 11 bases aligning to TRBD2. V gave up 6 bases and J gave up 2 bases; unmatched junction bases: 3. CDR3 size: 14 residues. Per the germline V gene, CDR1 is ENHRY and CDR2 is SYGVKD. CDR3 sequence reads: CAIRWTSGPYEQYF. The CDR3 DNA follows: TGTGCCATCAGGTGGACTAGCGGGCCCTACGAGCAGTACTTC.

This clonotype has a handful of counts. The CDR3 loop reads CASSLAREGLYQETQYF. The CDR3, as DNA: TGTGCCAGCAGCTTAGCCCGGGAGGGCTTGTACCAAGAGACCCAGTACTTC. The rearrangement links TRBV7-9 to TRBJ2-5, with TRBD2 identical over 8 bases. After removal of 0 bases from V and 0 bases from J, the junction contained 6 bases not matched to a gene. The CDR3 has 17 residues. Looked up from germline, CDR1 is SEHNR and CDR2 is FQNEAQ (reference sequence).

Of note for this clonotype: At one end, the junction sequence differs from germline, possibly due to a read error. In DNA form, the CDR3 reads TGTTCCAGCTTCGGGACAGGGGGCGGTAGCTCCTACGAGCAGTACTTC. Residues: CSSFGTGGGSSYEQYF. This chain uses TRBV2 with TRBJ2-7; 12 bases line up with TRBD1. The CDR3 is made up of 16 amino acids. Germline V CDR1 and CDR2: SNHLY, FYNNEI.

In its sample, this clonotype was seen many times. The chain carries TRBV28 and TRBJ2-2; weak D call: TRBD1 (6 bases). In germline, CDR1 is MDHEN, CDR2 SYDVKM. V gave up 2 bases and J gave up 5 bases, with 15 bases separating them. The CDR3 covers 16 residues. The chain's CDR3 is CASSLARGSWTGELFF. CDR3 nucleotides: TGTGCCAGCAGTTTAGCCAGGGGATCGTGGACCGGGGAGCTGTTTTTT.

The sample holds many counts of this clonotype. The chain's CDR3 is CASSFYSGSTSGELFF. The DNA for the CDR3 is TGTGCCAGCAGCTTTTATAGCGGGAGCACCTCCGGGGAGCTGTTTTTT. The J gene is TRBJ2-2, the V gene TRBV7-2, with 9 bases that match TRBD2. The CDR3 consists of 16 residues. Per germline, CDR1 SGHTA and CDR2 FQGNSA. The V and J ends lost 3 bases and 6 bases, in that order; junction bases with no gene match: 8.